The sequence of this TCR beta chain was determined in a study of PD-L1 blockade in urothelial cancer. At the level of the study: About 90% of the roughly 29 patients were men who had bladder-origin urothelial cancer.

The CDR3 runs 16 residues. From germline, CDR1 is SGHTA and CDR2 FQGTGA. J was trimmed by 1 base and V by 3 bases; bases with no gene match: 4. TCRdb keeps only in-frame clones here, not all; method: immunoSEQ multiplex PCR. The sample records 40,000 or so clones, roughly 80% being singletons. The sample here was PBMCs, taken around atezolizumab (anti-PD-L1) treatment. The chain carries TRBV7-3 and TRBJ2-2, with 8 bases lining up with TRBD1. The receptor's source is a man aged 65 to 85 with urothelial cancer. Here the CDR3 reads CASSFIGQGNTGELFF. In DNA, the CDR3 is TGTGCCAGCAGCTTCATAGGACAGGGGAACACCGGGGAGCTGTTTTTT.